This TCR beta chain was sequenced in a study of cytomegalovirus exposure and HLA in healthy donors. Study details: Most genotyped donors, around 78% of roughly 400, had Caucasian-associated genetic ancestry.

Study observations and caveats: The productive fraction for most TCR beta V segments was about 87% or about 30% in an earlier analysis.

On this clone itself: Antigen specificity is unknown.

PCR was performed using 60 Vbeta and 13 Jbeta primers. Clones were read by immunoSEQ multiplex PCR, and TCRdb kept only the in-frame ones, dropping some. The sample has about 200,000 clones, around 79% seen once. The donors gave bone marrow, and they were healthy. Per the germline V gene, CDR1 is SGHAT and CDR2 is FQNNGV. The CDR3 has 15 amino acids. V lost 0 bases to trimming and J lost 5 bases, with 14 bases between them. The J gene is TRBJ2-7, the V gene TRBV11-2; D remains ambiguous. This TCR was sampled from a woman aged 30 to 39 in good health and CMV-seropositive. The sample consisted of PBMCs. The CDR3 spells CASSLEARAGDEQYF. CDR3 coding DNA: TGTGCCAGCAGCTTAGAGGCTCGCGCCGGAGACGAGCAGTACTTC.